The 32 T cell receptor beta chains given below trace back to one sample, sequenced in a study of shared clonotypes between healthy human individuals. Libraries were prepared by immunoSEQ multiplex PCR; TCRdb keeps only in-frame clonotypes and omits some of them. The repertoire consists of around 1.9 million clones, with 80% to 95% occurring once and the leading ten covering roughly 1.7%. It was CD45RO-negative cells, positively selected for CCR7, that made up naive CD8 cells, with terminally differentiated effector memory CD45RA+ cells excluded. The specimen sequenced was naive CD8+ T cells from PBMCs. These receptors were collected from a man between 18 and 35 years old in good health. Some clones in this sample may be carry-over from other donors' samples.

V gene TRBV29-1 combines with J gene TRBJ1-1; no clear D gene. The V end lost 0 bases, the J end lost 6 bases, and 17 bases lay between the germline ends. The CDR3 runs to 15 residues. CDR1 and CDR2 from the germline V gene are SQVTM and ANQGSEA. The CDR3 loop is CSVEDLHGGEAEAFF. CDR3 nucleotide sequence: TGCAGCGTTGAAGATCTCCACGGAGGAGAAGCTGAAGCTTTCTTT.

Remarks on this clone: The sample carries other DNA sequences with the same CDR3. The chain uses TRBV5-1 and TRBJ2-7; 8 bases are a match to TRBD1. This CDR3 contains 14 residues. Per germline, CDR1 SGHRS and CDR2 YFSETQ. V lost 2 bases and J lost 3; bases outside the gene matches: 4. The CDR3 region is CASSLSGQGYEQYF. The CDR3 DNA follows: TGCGCCAGCAGCTTATCCGGACAGGGCTACGAGCAGTACTTC.

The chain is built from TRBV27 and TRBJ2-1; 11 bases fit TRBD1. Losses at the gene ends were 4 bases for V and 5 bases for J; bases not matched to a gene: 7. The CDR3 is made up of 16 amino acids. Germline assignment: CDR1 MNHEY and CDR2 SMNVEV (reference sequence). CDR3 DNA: TGTGCCAGCAGTTCGCGGACAGGGGGCAAGGACAATGAGCAGTTCTTC. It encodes CASSSRTGGKDNEQFF.

Here the CDR3 DNA reads TGTGCCAGCAGCTACAGAGGGACTAGCGTTTCCTACGAGCAGTACTTC. It encodes CASSYRGTSVSYEQYF. The chain links TRBV2 to TRBJ2-7, with TRBD2 matching 10 bases. V shed 6 bases, J shed 1 base, and the junction held 9 bases outside the gene matches. This CDR3 comprises 16 residues. Germline CDR1 reads SNHLY; CDR2 reads FYNNEI.

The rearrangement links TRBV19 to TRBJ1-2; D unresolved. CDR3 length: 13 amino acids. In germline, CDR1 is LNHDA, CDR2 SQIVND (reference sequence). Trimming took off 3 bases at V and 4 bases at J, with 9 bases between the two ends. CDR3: CASSMRLSYGYTF. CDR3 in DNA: TGTGCCAGTAGTATGAGACTGTCCTATGGCTACACCTTC.

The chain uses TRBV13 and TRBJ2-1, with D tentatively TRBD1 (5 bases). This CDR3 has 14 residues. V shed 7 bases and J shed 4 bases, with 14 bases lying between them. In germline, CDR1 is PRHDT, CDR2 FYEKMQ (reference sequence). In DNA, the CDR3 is TGTGCCAGCACCCAGGGATTGGCTTACAATGAGCAGTTCTTC. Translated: CASTQGLAYNEQFF.

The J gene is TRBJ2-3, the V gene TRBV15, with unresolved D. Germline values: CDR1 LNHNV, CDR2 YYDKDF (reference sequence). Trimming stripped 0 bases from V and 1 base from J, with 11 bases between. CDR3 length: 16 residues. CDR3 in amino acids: CATSRDRAFGTDTQYF. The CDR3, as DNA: TGTGCCACCAGCAGAGATCGCGCTTTTGGCACAGATACGCAGTATTTT.

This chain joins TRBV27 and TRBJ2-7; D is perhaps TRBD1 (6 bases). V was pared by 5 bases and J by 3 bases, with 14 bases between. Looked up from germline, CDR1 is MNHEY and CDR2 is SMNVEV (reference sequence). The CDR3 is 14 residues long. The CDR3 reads CASSPLQGGYEQYF. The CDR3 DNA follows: TGTGCCAGCAGTCCCCTCCAAGGGGGCTACGAGCAGTACTTC.

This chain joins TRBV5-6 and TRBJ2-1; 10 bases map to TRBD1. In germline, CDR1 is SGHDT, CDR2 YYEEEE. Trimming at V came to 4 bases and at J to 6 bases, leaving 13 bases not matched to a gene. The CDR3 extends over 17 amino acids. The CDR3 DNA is TGTGCCAGCAGCCCTAACATGGGACAGGGGTTGGTCAATGAGCAGTTCTTC. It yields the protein CASSPNMGQGLVNEQFF.

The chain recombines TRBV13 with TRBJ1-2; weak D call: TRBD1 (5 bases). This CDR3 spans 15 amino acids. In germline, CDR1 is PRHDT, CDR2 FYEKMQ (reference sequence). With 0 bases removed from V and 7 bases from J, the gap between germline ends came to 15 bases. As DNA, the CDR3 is TGTGCCAGCAGCTTAGGAAGGGGTTTAGAGGCTGGCTACACCTTC. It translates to CASSLGRGLEAGYTF. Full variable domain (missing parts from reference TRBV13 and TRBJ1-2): AAGVIQSPRHLIKEKRETATLKCYPIPRHDTVYWYQQGPGQDPQFLISFYEKMQSDKGSIPDRFSAQQFSDYHSELNMSSLELGDSALYFCASSLGRGLEAGYTFGSGTRLTVV.

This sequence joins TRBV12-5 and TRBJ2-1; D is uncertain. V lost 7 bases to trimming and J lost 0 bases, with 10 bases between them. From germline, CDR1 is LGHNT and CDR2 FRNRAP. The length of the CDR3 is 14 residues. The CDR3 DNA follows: TGTGCTAGTGAGGTTCCGAGCTCCTACAATGAGCAGTTCTTC. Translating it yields CASEVPSSYNEQFF.

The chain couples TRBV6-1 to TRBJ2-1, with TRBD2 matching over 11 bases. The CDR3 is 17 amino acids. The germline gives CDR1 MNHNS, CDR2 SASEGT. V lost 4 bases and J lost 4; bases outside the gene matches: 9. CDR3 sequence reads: CASSGSSGRARYNEQFF. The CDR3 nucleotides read TGTGCCAGCAGTGGGAGTAGCGGGAGGGCCAGATACAATGAGCAGTTCTTC.

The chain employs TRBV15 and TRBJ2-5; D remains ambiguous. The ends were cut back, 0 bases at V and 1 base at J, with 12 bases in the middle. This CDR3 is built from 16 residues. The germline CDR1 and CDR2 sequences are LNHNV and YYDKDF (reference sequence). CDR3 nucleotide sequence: TGTGCCACCAGCAGAGATTGGTCTCCAGGCCAAGAGACCCAGTACTTC. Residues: CATSRDWSPGQETQYF.

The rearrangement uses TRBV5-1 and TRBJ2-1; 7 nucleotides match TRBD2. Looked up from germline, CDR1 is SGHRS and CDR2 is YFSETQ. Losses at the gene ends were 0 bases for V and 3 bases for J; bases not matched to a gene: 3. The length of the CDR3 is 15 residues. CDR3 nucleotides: TGCGCCAGCAGCTTGGCGGGACTATTCTACAATGAGCAGTTCTTC. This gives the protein CASSLAGLFYNEQFF.

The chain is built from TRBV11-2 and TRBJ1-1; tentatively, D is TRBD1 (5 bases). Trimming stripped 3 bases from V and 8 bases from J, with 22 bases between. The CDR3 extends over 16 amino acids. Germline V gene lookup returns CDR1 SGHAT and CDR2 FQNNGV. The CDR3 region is CASSFSRTRTSLEAFF. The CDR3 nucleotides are TGTGCCAGCAGCTTCAGCCGGACACGTACGAGCTTAGAAGCTTTCTTT. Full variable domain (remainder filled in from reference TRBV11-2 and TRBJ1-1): EAGVAQSPRYKIIEKRQSVAFWCNPISGHATLYWYQQILGQGPKLLIQFQNNGVVDDSQLPKDRFSAERLKGVDSTLKIQPAKLEDSAVYLCASSFSRTRTSLEAFFGQGTRLTVV.

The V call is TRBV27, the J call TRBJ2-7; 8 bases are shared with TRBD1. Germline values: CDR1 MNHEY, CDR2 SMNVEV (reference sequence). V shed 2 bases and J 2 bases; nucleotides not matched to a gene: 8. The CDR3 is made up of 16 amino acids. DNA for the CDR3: TGTGCCAGCAGTTTAATTCTAGGGACAGGTACCTACGAGCAGTACTTC. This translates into CASSLILGTGTYEQYF.

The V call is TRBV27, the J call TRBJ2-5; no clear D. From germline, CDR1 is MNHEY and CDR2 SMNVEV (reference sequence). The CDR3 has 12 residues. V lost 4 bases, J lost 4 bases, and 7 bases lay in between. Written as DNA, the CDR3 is TGTGCCAGCAGTTCTCGACTAGAGACCCAGTACTTC. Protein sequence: CASSSRLETQYF.

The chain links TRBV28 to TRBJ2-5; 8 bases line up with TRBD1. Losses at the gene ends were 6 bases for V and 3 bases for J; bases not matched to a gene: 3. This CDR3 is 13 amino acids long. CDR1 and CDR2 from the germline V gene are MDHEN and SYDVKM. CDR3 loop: CASRTTGEETQYF. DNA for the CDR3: TGTGCCAGCAGGACGACAGGGGAAGAGACCCAGTACTTC.

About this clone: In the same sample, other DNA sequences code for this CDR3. The CDR3, as DNA: TGTGCCAGCAGTTTATACAGGGGGAACACCGGGGAGCTGTTTTTT. Amino acid sequence: CASSLYRGNTGELFF. The chain joins TRBV27 to TRBJ2-2, with 7 bases lining up with TRBD1. This CDR3 comprises 15 residues. Trimming at V came to 1 base and at J to 1 base, leaving 0 bases not matched to a gene. Germline V gene data show CDR1 as MNHEY and CDR2 as SMNVEV (reference sequence).

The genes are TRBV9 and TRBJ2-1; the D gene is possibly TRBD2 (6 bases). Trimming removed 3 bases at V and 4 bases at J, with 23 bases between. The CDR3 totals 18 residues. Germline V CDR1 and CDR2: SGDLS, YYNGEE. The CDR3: CASSANMEGSGDYNEQFF. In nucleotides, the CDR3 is TGTGCCAGCAGCGCAAATATGGAGGGCAGCGGAGATTACAATGAGCAGTTCTTC. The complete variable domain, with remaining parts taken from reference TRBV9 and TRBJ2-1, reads DSGVTQTPKHLITATGQRVTLRCSPRSGDLSVYWYQQSLDQGLQFLIQYYNGEERAKGNILERFSAQQFPDLHSELNLSSLELGDSALYFCASSANMEGSGDYNEQFFGPGTRLTVL.

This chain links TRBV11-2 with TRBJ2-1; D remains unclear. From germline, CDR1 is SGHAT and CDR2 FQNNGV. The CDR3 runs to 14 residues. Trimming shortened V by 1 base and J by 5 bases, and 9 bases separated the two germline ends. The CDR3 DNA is TGTGCCAGCAGCTTAGGCGCTAGAAACAATGAGCAGTTCTTC. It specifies CASSLGARNNEQFF.

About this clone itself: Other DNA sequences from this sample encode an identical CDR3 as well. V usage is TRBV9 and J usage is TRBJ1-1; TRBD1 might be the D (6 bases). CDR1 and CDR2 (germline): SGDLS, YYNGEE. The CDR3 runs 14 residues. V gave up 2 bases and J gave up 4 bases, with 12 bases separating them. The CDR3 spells CASSVGGAGTEAFF. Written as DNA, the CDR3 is TGTGCCAGCAGCGTTGGGGGCGCCGGCACTGAAGCTTTCTTT. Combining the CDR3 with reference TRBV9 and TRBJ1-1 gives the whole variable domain DSGVTQTPKHLITATGQRVTLRCSPRSGDLSVYWYQQSLDQGLQFLIQYYNGEERAKGNILERFSAQQFPDLHSELNLSSLELGDSALYFCASSVGGAGTEAFFGQGTRLTVV.

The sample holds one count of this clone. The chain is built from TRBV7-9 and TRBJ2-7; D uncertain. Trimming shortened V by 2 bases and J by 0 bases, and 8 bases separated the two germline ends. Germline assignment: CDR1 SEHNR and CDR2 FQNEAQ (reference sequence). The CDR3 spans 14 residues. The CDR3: CASSLITSSYEQYF. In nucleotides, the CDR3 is TGTGCCAGCAGCTTAATCACGAGCTCCTACGAGCAGTACTTC.

CDR3 in amino acids: CASSFPRYDSYNEQFF. The CDR3 nucleotides read TGTGCCAGCAGCTTCCCCAGGTACGACTCCTACAATGAGCAGTTCTTC. The chain combines TRBV5-6 with TRBJ2-1; D gene unclear. The CDR3 has 16 amino acids. Germline-derived CDR1 and CDR2 are SGHDT and YYEEEE. V shed 2 bases and J shed 0 bases, with 12 bases lying between them.

The CDR3 DNA reads TGTGCCAGCAGCCAAGATATTAGCTACGAGCAGTACTTC. Protein product: CASSQDISYEQYF. The chain couples TRBV14 to TRBJ2-7; D uncertain. The CDR3 contains 13 residues. V dropped 0 bases and J dropped 3 bases, with 6 bases sitting between them. Germline V CDR1 and CDR2: SGHDN, FVKESK. Full variable domain (remainder filled in from reference TRBV14 and TRBJ2-7): EAGVTQFPSHSVIEKGQTVTLRCDPISGHDNLYWYRRVMGKEIKFLLHFVKESKQDESGMPNNRFLAERTGGTYSTLKVQPAELEDSGVYFCASSQDISYEQYFGPGTRLTVT.

This CDR3 reads CASSIQGRGLREQYF. CDR3 DNA sequence: TGTGCCAGTAGTATCCAGGGACGGGGCCTTCGCGAGCAGTACTTC. The V and J genes are TRBV19 and TRBJ2-7; D possibly uses TRBD1 or TRBD2 (5 bases each). CDR1 is LNHDA and CDR2 is SQIVND in the germline V gene (reference sequence). The germline V and J ends were trimmed by 3 bases and 6 bases, with 18 bases remaining between them. CDR3 length equals 15 residues.

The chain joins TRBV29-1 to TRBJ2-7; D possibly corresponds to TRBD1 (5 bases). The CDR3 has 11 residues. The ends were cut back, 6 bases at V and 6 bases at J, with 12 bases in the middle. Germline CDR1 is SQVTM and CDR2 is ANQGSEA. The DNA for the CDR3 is TGCAGCGTCTATGACAGATCCGAGCAGTACTTC. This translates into CSVYDRSEQYF.

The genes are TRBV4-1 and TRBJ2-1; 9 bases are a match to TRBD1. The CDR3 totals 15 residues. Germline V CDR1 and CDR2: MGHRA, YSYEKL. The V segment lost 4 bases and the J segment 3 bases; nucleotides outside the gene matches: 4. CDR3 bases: TGCGCCAGCAGCCTCCGGGACAGGGACTACAATGAGCAGTTCTTC. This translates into CASSLRDRDYNEQFF.

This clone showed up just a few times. The DNA for the CDR3 is TGCGCCAGCAGCCCGGGACAGGGGAACACCGGGGAGCTGTTTTTT. Encoded protein: CASSPGQGNTGELFF. The chain joins TRBV4-1 to TRBJ2-2, with 9 bases aligning to TRBD1. The length of the CDR3 is 15 residues. The V gene's germline CDR1 is MGHRA and CDR2 YSYEKL. Trimming removed 4 bases from V and 1 base from J; junction bases left unmatched: 1.

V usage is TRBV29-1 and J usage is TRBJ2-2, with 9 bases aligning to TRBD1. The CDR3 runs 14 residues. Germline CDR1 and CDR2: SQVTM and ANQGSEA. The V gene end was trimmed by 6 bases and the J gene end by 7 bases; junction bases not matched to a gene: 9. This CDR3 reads CSVNPGQGGGELFF. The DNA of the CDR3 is TGCAGCGTCAACCCGGGACAGGGTGGCGGGGAGCTGTTTTTT.

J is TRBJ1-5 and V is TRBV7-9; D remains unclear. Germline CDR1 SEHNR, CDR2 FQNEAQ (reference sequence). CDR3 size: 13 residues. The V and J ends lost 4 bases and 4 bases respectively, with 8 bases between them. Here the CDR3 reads CASSSEPNQPQHF. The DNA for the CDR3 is TGTGCCAGCAGCTCCGAACCTAATCAGCCCCAGCATTTT. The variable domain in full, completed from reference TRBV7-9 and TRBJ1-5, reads DTGVSQNPRHKITKRGQNVTFRCDPISEHNRLYWYRQTLGQGPEFLTYFQNEAQLEKSRLLSDRFSAERPKGSFSTLEIQRTEQGDSAMYLCASSSEPNQPQHFGDGTRLSIL.

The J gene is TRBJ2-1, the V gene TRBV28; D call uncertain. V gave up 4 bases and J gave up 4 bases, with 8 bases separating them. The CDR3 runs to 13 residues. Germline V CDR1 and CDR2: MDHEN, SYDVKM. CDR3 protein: CASSSASYNEQFF. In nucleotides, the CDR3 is TGTGCCAGCAGTTCCGCTTCATACAATGAGCAGTTCTTC. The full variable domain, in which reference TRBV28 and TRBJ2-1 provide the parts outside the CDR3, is DVKVTQSSRYLVKRTGEKVFLECVQDMDHENMFWYRQDPGLGLRLIYFSYDVKMKEKGDIPEGYSVSREKKERFSLILESASTNQTSMYLCASSSASYNEQFFGPGTRLTVL.